These T cell receptor beta chains were read from a single sample in a study of OX40 agonist ivuxolimab in advanced cancers. Using immunoSEQ multiplex PCR, the repertoire was profiled, and TCRdb retains in-frame clones only, with some absent. The data contain 55,000 to 70,000 clones, roughly 87% of them seen just once; the ten biggest clones take up 3% to 4%. The sample was CD4+ or CD8+ T cells sorted from blood, taken in a trial of the OX40 agonist ivuxolimab. These receptors all come from an adult with an advanced solid tumor such as melanoma, head and neck, liver or kidney cancer. Each CDR3 is given with its conserved first and last residue. Fields, in order: clone size, D gene, V gene, J gene, CDR3 protein, CDR3 DNA. D genes are given only for firm matches. The listing skips clone size in some rows; elsewhere it reads once, few, many or a size class.

size: -; D: TRBD1; V: TRBV11-3; J: TRBJ1-2; CDR3: CASSLEAGTGMAVGYTF; DNA: TGTGCCAGCAGCTTAGAGGCCGGGACAGGGATGGCGGTTGGCTACACCTTC
size: -; D: -; V: TRBV4-1; J: TRBJ2-2; CDR3: CASSPVIAVNTGELFF; DNA: TGCGCCAGCAGCCCCGTGATAGCAGTAAACACCGGGGAGCTGTTTTTT
size: -; D: -; V: TRBV21-1; J: TRBJ2-7; CDR3: CASSKYSSYEQYF; DNA: TGTGCCAGCAGCAAATACAGCTCCTACGAGCAGTACTTC
size: few; D: -; V: TRBV10-3; J: TRBJ2-2; CDR3: CAISALADGGELFF; DNA: TGTGCCATCAGTGCACTAGCCGACGGCGGGGAGCTGTTTTTT
size: -; D: -; V: TRBV18; J: TRBJ1-3; CDR3: CASSPDAWAAGNTIYF; DNA: TGTGCCAGCTCACCGGATGCGTGGGCCGCAGGAAACACCATATATTTT
size: -; D: -; V: TRBV6-1; J: TRBJ1-3; CDR3: CASMGDGNTIYF; DNA: TGTGCCAGCATGGGCGATGGAAACACCATATATTTT
size: -; D: TRBD1; V: TRBV5-1; J: TRBJ2-2; CDR3: CASSLLGGSANTGELFF; DNA: TGCGCCAGCAGCTTGTTAGGGGGCTCAGCGAACACCGGGGAGCTGTTTTTT
size: -; D: -; V: TRBV12-5; J: TRBJ2-5; CDR3: CASGRGQTQYF; DNA: TGTGCTAGTGGTAGAGGACAGACCCAGTACTTC
size: -; D: -; V: TRBV7-9; J: TRBJ2-7; CDR3: CASSLFPGSVGEQYF; DNA: TGTGCCAGCAGCTTATTCCCGGGGTCAGTAGGCGAGCAGTACTTC
size: -; D: -; V: TRBV6-5; J: TRBJ1-6; CDR3: CASTVGNSPLHF; DNA: TGTGCCAGCACCGTGGGGAATTCACCCCTCCACTTT
size: -; D: TRBD2; V: TRBV7-3; J: TRBJ2-3; CDR3: CASSPQGLAGGTQYF; DNA: TGTGCCAGCAGCCCACAGGGACTAGCGGGGGGGACGCAGTATTTT
size: -; D: -; V: TRBV2; J: TRBJ2-3; CDR3: CASSERQHTDTQYF; DNA: TGTGCCAGCAGTGAGCGACAGCACACAGATACGCAGTATTTT
size: -; D: TRBD1; V: TRBV7-2; J: TRBJ1-1; CDR3: CASSRIFNRGHGGTEAFF; DNA: TGTGCCAGCAGCCGGATCTTCAACAGGGGGCACGGTGGCACTGAAGCTTTCTTT
size: -; D: -; V: TRBV7-6; J: TRBJ1-4; CDR3: CASSLAYSQDEKLFF; DNA: TGTGCCAGCAGCTTAGCGTACTCGCAGGATGAAAAACTGTTTTTT
size: -; D: -; V: TRBV7-8; J: TRBJ1-6; CDR3: CASSLELSGALHF; DNA: TGTGCCAGCAGCTTAGAACTATCCGGGGCCCTCCACTTT
size: few; D: TRBD1; V: TRBV30; J: TRBJ2-7; CDR3: CAWSAGGEQYF; DNA: TGTGCCTGGAGTGCAGGGGGCGAGCAGTACTTC